The present entry profiles one T cell receptor beta chain with its context. Its target is unknown. The source of the sample is a study of OX40 agonist ivuxolimab in advanced cancers. Study details: Among those enrolled, mean age was roughly 62 years (range 23 to 79) and less than 90% were male.

Looked up from germline, CDR1 is MNHEY and CDR2 is SMNVEV (reference sequence). CDR3 length equals 12 residues. With 8 bases removed from V and 6 bases from J, the gap between germline ends came to 13 bases. Profiling relied on immunoSEQ multiplex PCR, and the TCRdb table lists in-frame clones only, not all of them. Of 60,000 to 80,000 clones listed, roughly three quarters are singletons. Findings and caveats of the study: Within 6 weeks, CD4+ and CD8+ blood T cells expanded clonally at 0.1 to 3.0 mg/kg.

The material was CD4+ or CD8+ T cells sorted from blood, obtained in a trial of the OX40 agonist ivuxolimab. The gene calls are TRBV27 and TRBJ1-1; D unresolved. The clonotype originates from an adult with an advanced solid tumor such as melanoma, head and neck, liver or kidney cancer. In nucleotides, the CDR3 is TGTGCCAGCCTGGGTTATCGCGCTGAAGCTTTCTTT. Protein product: CASLGYRAEAFF.